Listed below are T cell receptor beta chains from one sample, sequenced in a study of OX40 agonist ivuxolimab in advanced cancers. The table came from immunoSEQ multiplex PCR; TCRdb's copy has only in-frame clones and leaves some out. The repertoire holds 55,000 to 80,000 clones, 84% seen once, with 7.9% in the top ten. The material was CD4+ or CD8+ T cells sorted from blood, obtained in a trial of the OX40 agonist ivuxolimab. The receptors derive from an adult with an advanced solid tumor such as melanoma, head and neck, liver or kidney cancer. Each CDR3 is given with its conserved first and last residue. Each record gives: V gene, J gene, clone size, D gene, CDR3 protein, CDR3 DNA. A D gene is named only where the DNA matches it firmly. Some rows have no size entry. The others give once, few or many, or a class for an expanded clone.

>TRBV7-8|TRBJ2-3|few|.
CASSLGRLPRSTDTQYF
TGTGCCAGCAGCTTAGGGCGACTCCCTCGGAGCACAGATACGCAGTATTTT
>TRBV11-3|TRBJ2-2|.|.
CASSLGTLANTGELFF
TGTGCCAGCAGCCTCGGGACATTGGCGAACACCGGGGAGCTGTTTTTT
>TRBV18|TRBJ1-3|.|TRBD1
CASSPGTEGRGTIYF
TGTGCCAGCTCACCCGGGACAGAGGGAAGGGGAACCATATATTTT
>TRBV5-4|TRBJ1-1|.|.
CASRGQDNTEAFF
TGTGCCAGCAGGGGGCAGGATAACACTGAAGCTTTCTTT
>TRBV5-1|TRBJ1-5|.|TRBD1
CASSRTGLGNQPQHF
TGCGCCAGCAGTAGGACAGGCCTCGGCAATCAGCCCCAGCATTTT
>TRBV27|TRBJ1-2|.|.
CASSPTWANYGYTF
TGTGCCAGCAGTCCTACATGGGCTAACTATGGCTACACCTTC
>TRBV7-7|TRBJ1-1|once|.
CASSRPGSTEAFF
TGTGCCAGCAGTCGGCCGGGTAGCACTGAAGCTTTCTTT
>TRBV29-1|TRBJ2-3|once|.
CSVSSTTQYF
TGCAGCGTTAGTTCCACTACGCAGTATTTT
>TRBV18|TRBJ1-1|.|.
CASSPKPVNTEAFF
TGTGCCAGCTCACCAAAGCCGGTAAACACTGAAGCTTTCTTT
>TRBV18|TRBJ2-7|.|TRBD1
CASSPKRDSYYEQYF
TGTGCCAGCTCACCGAAACGGGACAGCTACTACGAGCAGTACTTC
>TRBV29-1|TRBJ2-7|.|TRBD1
CSVEEPTGTGGGYEQYF
TGCAGCGTTGAAGAGCCAACCGGGACAGGGGGCGGCTACGAGCAGTACTTC
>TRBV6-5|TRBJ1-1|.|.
CASSPAGDTEAFF
TGTGCCAGCAGCCCCGCGGGGGACACTGAAGCTTTCTTT
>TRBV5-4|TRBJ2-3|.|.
CASSLAPLGGNTDTQYF
TGTGCCAGCAGCTTGGCCCCATTGGGGGGCAATACAGATACGCAGTATTTT
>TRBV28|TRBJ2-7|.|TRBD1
CASNTMGQGSYEQYF
TGTGCCAGCAATACCATGGGACAGGGATCCTACGAGCAGTACTTC
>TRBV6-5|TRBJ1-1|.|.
CASSPGRRTEAFF
TGTGCCAGTTCCCCTGGTAGGCGCACTGAAGCTTTCTTT
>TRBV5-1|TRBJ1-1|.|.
CASSLGMNTEAFF
TGCGCCAGCAGCTTGGGGATGAACACTGAAGCTTTCTTT
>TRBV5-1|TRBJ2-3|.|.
CASSSLTASTDTQYF
TGCGCCAGCAGCTCCCTCACCGCTAGCACAGATACGCAGTATTTT
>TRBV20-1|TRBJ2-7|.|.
CSARRGEEQYF
TGCAGTGCTAGGAGAGGGGAAGAGCAGTACTTC
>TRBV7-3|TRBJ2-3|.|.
CASSLIGLATDTQYF
TGTGCCAGCAGCTTAATAGGGTTGGCCACAGATACGCAGTATTTT
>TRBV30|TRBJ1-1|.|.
CAWKPMNTEAFF
TGTGCCTGGAAGCCGATGAACACTGAAGCTTTCTTT
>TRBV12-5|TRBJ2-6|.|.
CASGLSGANVLTF
TGTGCTAGTGGTTTATCTGGGGCCAACGTCCTGACTTTC
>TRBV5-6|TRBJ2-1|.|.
CASSLVFRVGINEQFF
TGTGCCAGCAGCTTGGTGTTCAGGGTGGGTATCAATGAGCAGTTCTTC
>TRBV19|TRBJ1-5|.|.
CASTGGYQPQHF
TGTGCCAGTACGGGGGGTTATCAGCCCCAGCATTTT
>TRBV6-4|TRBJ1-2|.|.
CASSSGANYGYTF
TGTGCCAGCAGTTCAGGGGCTAATTATGGCTACACCTTC
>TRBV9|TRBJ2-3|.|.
CASSLGSSAYTQYF
TGTGCCAGCAGCTTAGGGTCCAGTGCTTATACGCAGTATTTT
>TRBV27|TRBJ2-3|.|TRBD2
CASSKEAGGPHTQYF
TGTGCCAGCAGTAAAGAAGCGGGGGGGCCACATACGCAGTATTTT
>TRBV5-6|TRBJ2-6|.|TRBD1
CASSWRTGSSGANVLTF
TGTGCCAGCAGCTGGCGGACAGGGAGCTCTGGGGCCAACGTCCTGACTTTC
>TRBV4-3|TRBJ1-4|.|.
CASSQDGVEEKLFF
TGCGCCAGCAGCCAAGATGGGGTGGAAGAGAAACTGTTTTTT
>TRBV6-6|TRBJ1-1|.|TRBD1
CASKQGETEAFF
TGTGCCAGCAAGCAGGGGGAAACTGAAGCTTTCTTT
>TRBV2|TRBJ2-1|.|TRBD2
CASTLELANEQFF
TGTGCCAGCACCCTCGAACTAGCGAATGAGCAGTTCTTC
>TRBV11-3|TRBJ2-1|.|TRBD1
CASSHRDRMTGEQFF
TGTGCCAGCAGCCACAGGGACAGGATGACTGGTGAGCAGTTCTTC